One and the same sample provided the 17 T cell receptor beta chains below, sequenced in a study of cytomegalovirus exposure and HLA in healthy donors. PCR used 60 Vbeta primers and 13 Jbeta primers. Generated by immunoSEQ multiplex PCR, the TCRdb table keeps only in-frame clones and is missing some. This sample has about 110,000 clones; roughly 69% occur once, and the top ten carry just over 8%. Sequenced sample: PBMCs. These receptors came from a woman aged 40 to 49 in good health and CMV-seropositive.

V gene TRBV27 combines with J gene TRBJ1-2; 7 bases match TRBD1. CDR1 MNHEY and CDR2 SMNVEV come from the germline V gene (reference sequence). The CDR3 is made up of 13 amino acids. J was trimmed by 6 bases and V by 6 bases; bases with no gene match: 7. The CDR3 loop reads CASRFSGTDGYTF. The CDR3 DNA sequence: TGTGCCAGCAGATTCTCGGGGACAGATGGCTACACCTTC.

This clone was recorded a few times. J is TRBJ2-3 and V is TRBV7-9; unclear D gene. This CDR3 spans 14 amino acids. The V and J ends lost 1 base and 3 bases respectively, with 8 bases between them. The V gene's germline CDR1 is SEHNR and CDR2 FQNEAQ (reference sequence). The CDR3 DNA is TGTGCCAGCAGCTTAGACTTAGAAACAGATACGCAGTATTTT. This translates into CASSLDLETDTQYF. Filled out from reference TRBV7-9 and TRBJ2-3, the complete variable domain reads DTGVSQNPRHKITKRGQNVTFRCDPISEHNRLYWYRQTLGQGPEFLTYFQNEAQLEKSRLLSDRFSAERPKGSFSTLEIQRTEQGDSAMYLCASSLDLETDTQYFGPGTRLTVL.

This clone was detected once. The J gene is TRBJ2-6, the V gene TRBV7-5; the DNA was not compared with TRBD2, the D call given in the table. TRBV7-5 is assigned pseudogene status. The CDR3 sequence is 18 residues long. CDR3 nucleotides: TGTGCCAGAAGCTCCGGACTAGCGGGGACGTCTGGGGCCAACGTCCTGACTTTC. Its translation is CARSSGLAGTSGANVLTF.

This chain links TRBV5-1 with TRBJ1-1; TRBD1 matches at 7 bases. Germline V gene lookup returns CDR1 SGHRS and CDR2 YFSETQ. Unmatched junction bases numbered 6, after V lost 0 bases and J lost 4 bases. The CDR3 contains 15 residues. CDR3 sequence (DNA): TGCGCCAGCAGCTTGGAAAGGGGGCGCGGCACTGAAGCTTTCTTT. Translated: CASSLERGRGTEAFF.

The gene calls are TRBV5-6 and TRBJ2-7; 9 bases fit TRBD2. There are 16 residues in the CDR3. CDR1 SGHDT and CDR2 YYEEEE come from the germline V gene. Trimming at V came to 4 bases and at J to 3 bases, leaving 11 bases not matched to a gene. The DNA for the CDR3 is TGTGCCAGCAGCCCAAACCTTAGCGGGGGATTCTACGAGCAGTACTTC. Protein product: CASSPNLSGGFYEQYF. Using reference TRBV5-6 and TRBJ2-7 for the parts outside the CDR3, the full variable domain is DAGVTQSPTHLIKTRGQQVTLRCSPKSGHDTVSWYQQALGQGPQFIFQYYEEEERQRGNFPDRFSGHQFPNYSSELNVNALLLGDSALYLCASSPNLSGGFYEQYFGPGTRLTVT.

The chain recombines TRBV27 with TRBJ2-5; D may be TRBD2 (5 bases). CDR1 is MNHEY, CDR2 SMNVEV, per germline (reference sequence). This CDR3 has 14 amino acids. V lost 3 bases, J lost 5 bases, and 13 bases lay in between. The CDR3: CASSFVASSETQYF. The CDR3 DNA reads TGTGCCAGCAGTTTTGTAGCGTCTTCCGAGACCCAGTACTTC.

This clone was counted a single time. The rearrangement uses TRBV18 and TRBJ2-2; weak D call: TRBD1 (6 bases). This CDR3 comprises 15 residues. Trimming pared 3 bases from V and 5 bases from J, leaving 13 bases between. The germline CDR1 and CDR2 sequences are KGHSH and LQKENI. CDR3 sequence: CASSPPTGLTGELFF. The CDR3 nucleotides read TGTGCCAGCTCACCCCCGACAGGATTAACCGGGGAGCTGTTTTTT.

The rearrangement links TRBV11-2 to TRBJ2-1, with 8 bases fitting TRBD1. After removal of 5 bases from V and 5 bases from J, the junction contained 11 bases not matched to a gene. There are 16 residues in the CDR3. Germline assignment: CDR1 SGHAT and CDR2 FQNNGV. In nucleotides, the CDR3 is TGTGCCAGCAGCCGTGGGGCGGGGACAGGTAACAATGAGCAGTTCTTC. Translated: CASSRGAGTGNNEQFF.

There are a few counts of this clone. This sample includes further DNA sequences coding for the same CDR3. V usage is TRBV18 and J usage is TRBJ1-1; the D gene is possibly TRBD1 (6 bases). The length of the CDR3 is 14 residues. The germline V gene encodes CDR1 KGHSH and CDR2 LQKENI. V lost 4 bases to trimming and J lost 1 base, with 10 bases between them. The CDR3 reads CASSQRQENTEAFF. In DNA form, the CDR3 reads TGTGCCAGCTCACAGAGACAGGAGAACACTGAAGCTTTCTTT.

This clone is a singleton in its sample. V usage is TRBV18 and J usage is TRBJ1-2; 7 nucleotides match TRBD1. The germline CDR1 and CDR2 sequences are KGHSH and LQKENI. This CDR3 is 15 amino acids long. With 1 base clipped from V and 3 bases from J, the junction kept 5 bases outside the gene matches. As DNA, the CDR3 is TGTGCCAGCTCACCACAAGGGGGCTTAGACTATGGCTACACCTTC. Translating gives CASSPQGGLDYGYTF.

V gene TRBV4-2 combines with J gene TRBJ1-2; 8 nucleotides match TRBD1. V lost 1 base and J lost 0; bases outside the gene matches: 10. Germline V gives CDR1 LGHNA, CDR2 YNFKEQ. This CDR3 contains 18 residues. The CDR3 DNA sequence: TGTGCCAGCAGCCAAGCCGCAGGGACAGGTATCGCTAACTATGGCTACACCTTC. Protein: CASSQAAGTGIANYGYTF.

This clone was detected only a few times. The gene calls are TRBV7-9 and TRBJ1-1; the D is unclear. Germline CDR1 and CDR2: SEHNR and FQNEAQ (reference sequence). The CDR3 has 14 amino acids. V was pared by 1 base and J by 7 bases, with 13 bases between. CDR3 residues: CASSLGMAALEAFF. In DNA form, the CDR3 reads TGTGCCAGCAGCTTAGGAATGGCCGCCCTTGAAGCTTTCTTT.

The J gene is TRBJ1-1, the V gene TRBV27; no firm D call. CDR3 size: 15 residues. The V and J ends lost 1 base and 4 bases respectively, with 13 bases between them. CDR1 is MNHEY, CDR2 SMNVEV, per germline (reference sequence). CDR3 nucleotide sequence: TGTGCCAGCAGTTTATTCTCGCGGTTGGGCACTGAAGCTTTCTTT. Translated, it gives CASSLFSRLGTEAFF.

The rearrangement uses TRBV5-3 and TRBJ2-3, with D unclear. TRBV5-3 is designated an ORF whose function remains uncertain. Between the trimmed V and J ends, which lost 4 bases and 2 bases, there was a span of 23 bases. The CDR3 runs to 18 residues. CDR3 amino acids: CARSTFEKPLPITDTQYF. The CDR3 nucleotides are TGTGCCAGAAGCACCTTCGAGAAGCCCCTCCCAATCACAGATACGCAGTATTTT.

The chain recombines TRBV10-3 with TRBJ1-6; 8 bases agree with TRBD1. This CDR3 has 13 amino acids. The V and J ends lost 9 bases and 5 bases, in that order; junction bases with no gene match: 3. Germline V lookup: CDR1 ENHRY, CDR2 SYGVKD. The CDR3 sequence: CAIKTGDNSPLHF. In nucleotides, the CDR3 is TGTGCCATTAAGACAGGGGATAATTCACCCCTCCACTTT.

This clone was counted a few times. The V call is TRBV25-1, the J call TRBJ1-1; 9 nucleotides align to TRBD1. After removal of 3 bases from V and 6 bases from J, the junction contained 8 bases not matched to a gene. Germline assignment: CDR1 MGHDK and CDR2 SYGVNS. The CDR3 covers 15 residues. Here the CDR3 DNA reads TGTGCCAGCAGTGAGCCGGGACAGGGTGAGGCTGAAGCTTTCTTT. Protein product: CASSEPGQGEAEAFF. Complete variable domain (other parts from reference TRBV25-1 and TRBJ1-1): EADIYQTPRYLVIGTGKKITLECSQTMGHDKMYWYQQDPGMELHLIHYSYGVNSTEKGDLSSESTVSRIRTEHFPLTLESARPSHTSQYLCASSEPGQGEAEAFFGQGTRLTVV.

The chain's CDR3 is CASSPVTGDRTEAFF. CDR3 bases: TGTGCCAGCTCACCCGTGACAGGGGATCGGACTGAAGCTTTCTTT. This sequence joins TRBV18 and TRBJ1-1; 8 nucleotides agree with TRBD1. This CDR3 is 15 amino acids long. The V segment lost 3 bases and the J segment 5 bases; nucleotides outside the gene matches: 8. Germline CDR1 is KGHSH and CDR2 is LQKENI.